This TCR beta chain appears in the sequencing data of a study of blood T cell repertoires in COVID-19. Study context: T cells, B-cell-depleted T cells, or PBMCs provided the cDNA or gDNA that served as material.

This CDR3 spans 15 amino acids. CDR1 and CDR2 from the germline V gene are MDHEN and SYDVKM. V was clipped by 3 bases and J by 3 bases, with 15 bases between them. The protocol was immunoSEQ multiplex PCR, while the TCRdb copy is restricted to in-frame clones and leaves out a portion. The sample contains about 140,000 clones, 80% to 90% of which appear only once. The chain has TRBV28 and TRBJ2-7; D may be TRBD1 (7 bases). This sequence originates from a man aged 55 to 70 with active or convalescent COVID-19. What was sequenced was peripheral blood. CDR3 coding DNA: TGTGCCAGCAGTTTGGGGGGTGGACAGGACTACGAGCAGTACTTC. Its translation: CASSLGGGQDYEQYF.